The T cell receptor (beta chain) under discussion was sequenced for a study of blood T cell repertoires in COVID-19. The table came from immunoSEQ multiplex PCR; TCRdb's copy has only in-frame clones and leaves some out. The table lists fewer than 500,000 clones, roughly 90% of them singletons, with approximately 1.5% in the top ten. The CDR3 is 17 amino acids. Trimming stripped 0 bases from V and 0 bases from J, with 14 bases between. Per germline, CDR1 SGHVS and CDR2 FQNEAQ. Specimen: peripheral blood. This TCR derives from a woman younger than 45 with active or convalescent COVID-19. V and J are TRBV7-8 and TRBJ1-2; D gene ambiguous. The CDR3, as DNA: TGTGCCAGCAGCTTAGCTCACCAGACACGAACTAACTATGGCTACACCTTC. This encodes CASSLAHQTRTNYGYTF.